These 3 T cell receptor beta chains came from one sample sequenced in a study of multiple sclerosis patients with progressive multifocal leukoencephalopathy. Only in-frame clones appear in the TCRdb table, and some are missing; sequencing was by immunoSEQ multiplex PCR. The data contain about 30,000 clones, about 85% of them seen just once; the ten biggest clones take up under 15%. Stated time point: time of PML onset. Specimen: PBMCs, collected from a patient treated with natalizumab. These receptors all stem from a woman aged 25 to 39 with progressive multifocal leukoencephalopathy.

This chain connects TRBV27 to TRBJ2-2; 9 nucleotides align to TRBD2. Germline CDR1 MNHEY, CDR2 SMNVEV (reference sequence). V was clipped by 5 bases and J by 9 bases; unmatched bases: 13. The CDR3 contains 16 residues. The CDR3 DNA is TGTGCCAGCAGTCGGATAGCGGGGGAGCCCTTGAGGGAGCTGTTTTTT. Amino acids: CASSRIAGEPLRELFF.

The chain employs TRBV27 and TRBJ1-5; 8 bases map to TRBD1. The length of the CDR3 is 15 residues. Unmatched junction bases numbered 3, after V lost 3 bases and J lost 2 bases. Germline V CDR1 and CDR2: MNHEY, SMNVEV (reference sequence). The chain's CDR3 is CASSFQGQGNQPQHF. The DNA for the CDR3 is TGTGCCAGCAGTTTCCAGGGACAGGGCAATCAGCCCCAGCATTTT.

Worth noting for this clone: Since the CDR3 does not end with the conserved phenylalanine or tryptophan, this likely comes from a read error. This chain links TRBV19 with TRBJ1-2; no firm D call. The CDR3 is made up of 15 amino acids. Looked up from germline, CDR1 is LNHDA and CDR2 is SQIVND (reference sequence). Trimming took 7 bases from V and 2 from J, leaving 17 bases between them. This CDR3 is CASTPPEGRNYGYTL. CDR3 nucleotides: TGTGCCAGTACCCCCCCTGAAGGGAGGAACTATGGCTACACCCTC.